The 24 T cell receptor beta chains presented below share a single source sample, sequenced in a study of cytomegalovirus exposure and HLA in healthy donors. The primer mix had 60 Vbeta and 13 Jbeta primers. Some clones are missing from TCRdb's copy, which holds only in-frame ones; the method was immunoSEQ multiplex PCR. The sample's table shows about 120,000 clones. Sequenced sample: PBMCs. The source is a man aged 35 to 55 in good health and CMV-seropositive.

V usage is TRBV4-1 and J usage is TRBJ2-5; 8 bases fit TRBD2. Germline V CDR1 and CDR2: MGHRA, YSYEKL. V lost 4 bases to trimming and J lost 3 bases; unmatched junction nucleotides: 4. The CDR3 is made up of 14 amino acids. CDR3 sequence (DNA): TGCGCCAGCAGCCTAAGTAGCGGGAAAGAGACCCAGTACTTC. Translating it yields CASSLSSGKETQYF.

The chain has TRBV28 and TRBJ2-1, with a weak D call TRBD1 (5 bases). V gave up 2 bases and J gave up 6 bases, with 11 bases separating them. The CDR3 is made up of 14 amino acids. Germline V gives CDR1 MDHEN, CDR2 SYDVKM. The CDR3 DNA is TGTGCCAGCAGTTTACCCCAGGGTCGCAATGAGCAGTTCTTC. Translating it yields CASSLPQGRNEQFF.

The V and J genes are TRBV15 and TRBJ2-7, with 7 bases fitting TRBD2. Per the germline V gene, CDR1 is LNHNV and CDR2 is YYDKDF (reference sequence). V trimming: 0 bases; J trimming: 5 bases; junction bases outside the gene matches: 13. This CDR3 spans 17 amino acids. In nucleotides, the CDR3 is TGTGCCACCAGCAGAGATCGGGCGCTTAGCGGGCAAAACGAGCAGTACTTC. Protein: CATSRDRALSGQNEQYF.

The chain employs TRBV19 and TRBJ1-2; a weak D match, TRBD1 (5 bases). V was cut by 3 bases and J by 4 bases, with 15 bases left in between. The CDR3 is 15 amino acids. The germline V gene encodes CDR1 LNHDA and CDR2 SQIVND (reference sequence). CDR3 coding DNA: TGTGCCAGTAGTATCCGGGACGGGAGTTTCTATGGCTACACCTTC. This codes for CASSIRDGSFYGYTF.

The V gene is TRBV19, the J gene TRBJ1-4, with 8 nucleotides matching TRBD1. Trimming removed 5 bases from V and 8 bases from J; junction bases left unmatched: 7. The CDR3 totals 14 residues. CDR1 is LNHDA, CDR2 SQIVND, per germline (reference sequence). CDR3 protein: CASSDRGMGEKLFF. DNA of the CDR3: TGTGCCAGTAGTGACAGGGGAATGGGCGAAAAACTGTTTTTT.

This chain uses TRBV7-3 with TRBJ2-3; 7 bases are a match to TRBD2. The CDR3 runs 14 residues. V was pared by 1 base and J by 6 bases, with 4 bases of the junction left unmatched. Germline CDR1 is SGHTA and CDR2 is FQGTGA. CDR3 residues: CASSLSAGADTQYF. CDR3 DNA sequence: TGTGCCAGCAGCTTAAGCGCGGGAGCGGATACGCAGTATTTT. The variable domain in full, with the rest retrieved from reference TRBV7-3 and TRBJ2-3, is GAGVSQTPSNKVTEKGKYVELRCDPISGHTALYWYRQSLGQGPEFLIYFQGTGAADDSGLPNDRFFAVRPEGSVSTLKIQRTERGDSAVYLCASSLSAGADTQYFGPGTRLTVL.

The gene calls are TRBV7-2 and TRBJ1-5; D unresolved. The CDR3 has 15 residues. Germline CDR1 and CDR2: SGHTA and FQGNSA. The V and J ends lost 5 bases and 3 bases respectively, with 14 bases between them. In DNA, the CDR3 is TGTGCCAGCAGCCATACCACGGGTAACAATCAGCCCCAGCATTTT. It encodes CASSHTTGNNQPQHF.

The J gene is TRBJ1-5, the V gene TRBV6-1, with D tentatively TRBD1 (6 bases). Per the germline V gene, CDR1 is MNHNS and CDR2 is SASEGT. This CDR3 is built from 14 residues. V was clipped by 4 bases and J by 3 bases, with 10 bases between them. The CDR3 coding sequence is TGTGCCAGCAGTGTCCGGGACACCAATCAGCCCCAGCATTTT. Translating it yields CASSVRDTNQPQHF.

The chain links TRBV29-1 to TRBJ2-3; 9 nucleotides line up with TRBD1. This CDR3 comprises 13 residues. Germline lookup yields CDR1 SQVTM and CDR2 ANQGSEA. CDR3 residues: CSGRDRVTDTQYF. For the CDR3, the DNA is TGCAGTGGGAGGGACAGGGTAACAGATACGCAGTATTTT.

V gene TRBV6-1 combines with J gene TRBJ2-7, with TRBD2 identical over 12 bases. The CDR3 spans 15 residues. Germline lookup yields CDR1 MNHNS and CDR2 SASEGT. The V segment lost 6 bases and the J segment 0 bases; nucleotides outside the gene matches: 3. CDR3 amino acids: CASSPTSGSSYEQYF. The DNA for the CDR3 is TGTGCCAGCAGCCCGACTAGCGGGAGCTCCTACGAGCAGTACTTC.

J is TRBJ2-2 and V is TRBV5-6; D is perhaps TRBD1 (6 bases). The V and J ends lost 4 bases and 4 bases respectively, with 17 bases between them. Germline assignment: CDR1 SGHDT and CDR2 YYEEEE. This CDR3 has 16 amino acids. The CDR3: CASSPDRTYGTGELFF. CDR3 coding DNA: TGTGCCAGCAGCCCCGACAGGACGTATGGCACCGGGGAGCTGTTTTTT.

The rearrangement links TRBV5-1 to TRBJ2-2; maybe TRBD2 (6 bases). Trimming stripped 1 base from V and 4 bases from J, with 8 bases between. Germline V gives CDR1 SGHRS, CDR2 YFSETQ. The CDR3 is 14 amino acids. The DNA of the CDR3 is TGCGCCAGCAGCTTGCAGGGACTCACCGGGGAGCTGTTTTTT. The encoded protein is CASSLQGLTGELFF.

The rearrangement links TRBV6-1 to TRBJ2-2; the match to TRBD2 covers 7 bases. Germline CDR1 and CDR2: MNHNS and SASEGT. Losses at the gene ends were 2 bases for V and 1 base for J; bases not matched to a gene: 7. This CDR3 region has 17 residues. CDR3 in amino acids: CASSETKGTMNTGELFF. CDR3 nucleotides: TGTGCCAGCAGTGAAACAAAGGGGACTATGAACACCGGGGAGCTGTTTTTT.

The chain joins TRBV7-9 to TRBJ2-3; 14 bases are shared with TRBD2. This CDR3 region has 17 residues. V shed 3 bases, J shed 4 bases, and the junction held 6 bases outside the gene matches. Germline V gives CDR1 SEHNR, CDR2 FQNEAQ (reference sequence). Here the CDR3 DNA reads TGTGCCAGCAGCTTGACTAGCGGGAGGGCCGGGGCAGATACGCAGTATTTT. Translation gives CASSLTSGRAGADTQYF.

The genes are TRBV11-2 and TRBJ2-1; 9 bases match TRBD1. V lost 5 bases to trimming and J lost 3 bases; unmatched junction nucleotides: 11. There are 17 residues in the CDR3. Germline CDR1 and CDR2: SGHAT and FQNNGV. CDR3 protein: CASSHVLDRGYYNEQFF. As DNA, the CDR3 is TGTGCCAGCAGCCACGTCCTTGACAGGGGGTACTACAATGAGCAGTTCTTC. The variable domain in full, with the rest retrieved from reference TRBV11-2 and TRBJ2-1, is EAGVAQSPRYKIIEKRQSVAFWCNPISGHATLYWYQQILGQGPKLLIQFQNNGVVDDSQLPKDRFSAERLKGVDSTLKIQPAKLEDSAVYLCASSHVLDRGYYNEQFFGPGTRLTVL.

This chain joins TRBV11-3 and TRBJ2-7; TRBD1 might be the D (6 bases). In germline, CDR1 is SGHNT, CDR2 YENEEA. The length of the CDR3 is 14 residues. The V end was cut by 3 bases, the J end by 0 bases, with 9 bases between. The CDR3 DNA reads TGTGCCAGCAGCTTCACAGGGAGCTCCTACGAGCAGTACTTC. This codes for CASSFTGSSYEQYF.

Details on this clone: Other DNA sequences in this sample translate to the same CDR3. The rearrangement links TRBV4-3 to TRBJ2-7, with 9 bases aligning to TRBD2. The V gene end was trimmed by 2 bases and the J gene end by 4 bases; junction bases not matched to a gene: 0. The CDR3 consists of 13 residues. Germline lookup yields CDR1 LGHNA and CDR2 YSLEER. The CDR3 protein is CASSQTSGYEQYF. In DNA form, the CDR3 reads TGCGCCAGCAGCCAAACTAGCGGGTACGAGCAGTACTTC.

The chain combines TRBV28 with TRBJ2-5; no definite D call. The germline gives CDR1 MDHEN, CDR2 SYDVKM. With 3 bases removed from V and 7 bases from J, the gap between germline ends came to 9 bases. The length of the CDR3 is 12 residues. DNA for the CDR3: TGTGCCAGCAGTTTCAGACAAAGGACCCAGTACTTC. Translating gives CASSFRQRTQYF.

The V and J genes are TRBV6-5 and TRBJ2-5, with a weak D call TRBD2 (5 bases). With the DNA end fitting TRBJ2-7 better, the J assignment may be wrong. Germline V gene lookup returns CDR1 MNHEY and CDR2 SVGAGI. The CDR3 is 13 amino acids. In nucleotides, the CDR3 is TGTGCCAGCAGTGACGGGAACCTCGACGAGCAGTACTTC. Residues: CASSDGNLDEQYF.

The chain has TRBV7-9 and TRBJ2-1, with 9 bases fitting TRBD2. The CDR3 has 15 amino acids. The V gene end was trimmed by 4 bases and the J gene end by 2 bases; junction bases not matched to a gene: 3. Germline V lookup: CDR1 SEHNR, CDR2 FQNEAQ (reference sequence). The CDR3 coding sequence is TGTGCCAGCAGCTCGAGCGGGAGGCCCTACAATGAGCAGTTCTTC. It is translated as CASSSSGRPYNEQFF.

Here the CDR3 reads CASSRGQAPYEQYF. The CDR3 DNA reads TGTGCCAGCTCCCGAGGACAGGCGCCCTACGAGCAGTACTTC. This rearrangement joins TRBV27 to TRBJ2-7; 7 positions match TRBD1. From germline, CDR1 is MNHEY and CDR2 SMNVEV (reference sequence). The junction had 9 bases not matched to a gene; V was cut back by 8 bases and J by 2 bases. This CDR3 contains 14 residues.

This rearrangement joins TRBV14 to TRBJ2-7; D is possibly TRBD2 (6 bases). Per germline, CDR1 SGHDN and CDR2 FVKESK. Trimming left V 4 bases short and J 9 bases short, with 19 bases between. There are 14 residues in the CDR3. CDR3 loop: CASSPGVIYDGQYF. The CDR3 DNA is TGTGCCAGCAGCCCGGGAGTTATCTACGACGGGCAGTACTTC.

CDR3 nucleotides: TGTGCCAGCAGCTTACGGTCGGGGGTTACTGAAGCTTTCTTT. Translating gives CASSLRSGVTEAFF. The chain uses TRBV11-2 and TRBJ1-1; a weak D match, TRBD1 (5 bases). The V and J ends lost 2 bases and 5 bases respectively, with 12 bases between them. The CDR3 runs 14 residues. Germline assignment: CDR1 SGHAT and CDR2 FQNNGV.

The rearrangement links TRBV18 to TRBJ1-6; D remains ambiguous. CDR1 is KGHSH and CDR2 is LQKENI in the germline V gene. The CDR3 has 15 residues. The V end lost 2 bases, the J end lost 5 bases, and 10 bases lay between the germline ends. CDR3: CASSPIKQNNSPLHF. For the CDR3, the DNA is TGTGCCAGCTCACCAATCAAACAGAATAATTCACCCCTCCACTTT.